This T cell receptor (beta chain) was sequenced during a study of blood T cell repertoires in COVID-19. About the research overall: Material from acute and convalescent COVID-19 was sourced from the United States, Italy and Spain. Nucleic acid was either cDNA or gDNA, and it came from T cells, B-cell-depleted T cells, or PBMCs.

The authors' processing: Counts of nucleated cells, estimated from reference gene primer amplification, were obtained. Measured with immunoSEQ multiplex PCR; TCRdb has only the in-frame clones, and not every one. V, J and clone size are those of that table, while D and trimming were read from the DNA. The table has more than 350,000 clones, 70% to 90% seen once. CDR1 is SNHLY, CDR2 FYNNEI, per germline. The ends lost 4 bases at V and 6 bases at J; junction bases unmatched: 10. The CDR3 is 17 amino acids. Seattle patients were enrolled while actively infected and followed longitudinally. The chain has TRBV2 and TRBJ2-4; 12 nucleotides match TRBD2. This TCR was sampled from a woman in her thirties with COVID-19, enrolled during active disease. The sample was peripheral blood. The DNA for the CDR3 is TGTGCCAGCAGTGGGGGACTAGCGGGCCCATCGGGAAACATTCAGTACTTC. Residues: CASSGGLAGPSGNIQYF.